These 31 T cell receptor beta chains originate from one sample sequenced in a study of blood T cell repertoires in COVID-19. Generated by immunoSEQ multiplex PCR, the TCRdb table keeps only in-frame clones and is missing some. Counted here are 110,000 to 150,000 clones, under 90% occurring once; the ten biggest clones make up more than 6.5%. Sequencing was carried out using peripheral blood. These receptors came from a human donor in a cohort sampled during active COVID-19.

This sequence joins TRBV4-2 and TRBJ2-7; possible D gene TRBD2, 6 bases. V lost 4 bases and J 0 bases, leaving 19 bases between the germline ends. This CDR3 contains 17 residues. CDR1 and CDR2 from the germline V gene are LGHNA and YNFKEQ. The CDR3 region is CASSLMGLREVSYEQYF. The CDR3 coding sequence is TGTGCCAGCAGCCTGATGGGCCTGCGGGAAGTCTCCTACGAGCAGTACTTC.

V is TRBV6-5 and J is TRBJ2-1; 7 positions match TRBD2. V lost 2 bases, J lost 0 bases, and 1 base stayed unmatched. The CDR3 has 15 amino acids. Looked up from germline, CDR1 is MNHEY and CDR2 is SVGAGI. The CDR3 DNA is TGTGCCAGCAGTTACGGGGGGGACTCCTACAATGAGCAGTTCTTC. Translated: CASSYGGDSYNEQFF.

V gene TRBV7-2 combines with J gene TRBJ2-7, with TRBD1 matching 11 bases. V dropped 1 base and J dropped 3; count of bases not matched to a gene: 5. Germline CDR1 and CDR2: SGHTA and FQGNSA. There are 16 residues in the CDR3. The CDR3 loop reads CASSLGAGTGGYEQYF. As DNA, the CDR3 is TGTGCCAGCAGCTTAGGTGCCGGGACAGGGGGCTACGAGCAGTACTTC.

The chain carries TRBV4-1 and TRBJ1-5; D may be TRBD1 (5 bases). The V and J ends lost 0 bases and 6 bases respectively, with 15 bases between them. The CDR3 totals 16 residues. Germline CDR1 MGHRA, CDR2 YSYEKL. The CDR3 loop is CASSQEMGRVGQPQHF. CDR3 in DNA: TGCGCCAGCAGCCAAGAAATGGGCAGGGTAGGTCAGCCCCAGCATTTT.

The gene calls are TRBV11-2 and TRBJ2-3; tentative D call: TRBD1 (5 bases). The CDR3 is 11 residues long. Trimming removed 1 base at V and 9 bases at J, with 5 bases between. CDR1 is SGHAT and CDR2 is FQNNGV in the germline V gene. The CDR3 here is CASSLGGTQYF. CDR3 bases: TGTGCCAGCAGCTTAGGGGGCACGCAGTATTTT.

The chain links TRBV7-2 to TRBJ1-1; D unresolved. This CDR3 is 13 amino acids long. The V and J ends lost 3 bases and 8 bases respectively, with 13 bases between them. The germline gives CDR1 SGHTA, CDR2 FQGNSA. The CDR3 DNA sequence: TGTGCCAGCAGCTTGTCGACAACCACCGAAGCTTTCTTT. This encodes CASSLSTTTEAFF.

This chain connects TRBV2 to TRBJ2-3; 7 positions match TRBD1. Germline CDR1 reads SNHLY; CDR2 reads FYNNEI. The CDR3 consists of 15 residues. With 4 bases clipped from V and 0 bases from J, the junction kept 4 bases outside the gene matches. Written as DNA, the CDR3 is TGTGCCAGCAGTGCCGGGACAGCTAGCACAGATACGCAGTATTTT. Encoded protein: CASSAGTASTDTQYF.

The chain uses TRBV6-6 and TRBJ1-5, with 8 bases identical to TRBD1. This CDR3 has 14 residues. Germline V gene lookup returns CDR1 MNHNY and CDR2 SVGAGI (reference sequence). Unmatched junction bases numbered 4, after V lost 2 bases and J lost 7 bases. The CDR3 loop reads CASSYGQGGQPQHF. The CDR3 DNA sequence: TGTGCCAGCAGTTACGGACAGGGAGGACAGCCCCAGCATTTT.

The chain links TRBV28 to TRBJ2-7; no firm D call. Germline-derived CDR1 and CDR2 are MDHEN and SYDVKM. The CDR3 has 17 residues. Trimming took off 3 bases at V and 0 bases at J, with 18 bases between the two ends. CDR3 protein: CASSLAPISVYSYEQYF. The CDR3 bases are TGTGCCAGCAGTTTGGCGCCCATAAGCGTTTACTCCTACGAGCAGTACTTC.

To note about this clone: The junction differs from germline at one of its ends, possibly a read error. CDR3 nucleotides: TGTGCCAGCAGTGAAGCGGGGAGACTAGCGAGGTATTTGTTC. Translation: CASSEAGRLARYLF. The chain links TRBV2 to TRBJ2-4; 8 bases are shared with TRBD2. The V gene's germline CDR1 is SNHLY and CDR2 FYNNEI. This CDR3 is built from 14 residues.

V gene TRBV7-3 combines with J gene TRBJ2-5; 9 bases are a match to TRBD2. The CDR3 spans 15 residues. The ends lost 5 bases at V and 5 bases at J; junction bases unmatched: 9. CDR1 is SGHTA and CDR2 is FQGTGA in the germline V gene. The CDR3 loop is CASSKTSGEYETQYF. The CDR3, as DNA: TGTGCCAGCAGCAAGACTAGCGGAGAATATGAGACCCAGTACTTC.

This sequence joins TRBV11-2 and TRBJ2-7; 13 bases match TRBD2. This CDR3 has 17 residues. In germline, CDR1 is SGHAT, CDR2 FQNNGV. The ends lost 1 base at V and 5 bases at J; junction bases unmatched: 8. CDR3 protein: CASSLVALAGGPHEQYF. CDR3 DNA: TGTGCCAGCAGCTTAGTAGCACTAGCGGGAGGGCCCCACGAGCAGTACTTC.

This rearrangement joins TRBV18 to TRBJ2-6; 10 bases match TRBD1. Germline loops: CDR1 KGHSH, CDR2 LQKENI. CDR3 length: 18 residues. V dropped 3 bases and J dropped 1; count of bases not matched to a gene: 6. The CDR3 coding sequence is TGTGCCAGCTCACCCCGACAGGGGGCGTTTTCTGGGGCCAACGTCCTGACTTTC. Encoded protein: CASSPRQGAFSGANVLTF. The variable domain in full, completed from reference TRBV18 and TRBJ2-6, reads NAGVMQNPRHLVRRRGQEARLRCSPMKGHSHVYWYRQLPEEGLKFMVYLQKENIIDESGMPKERFSAEFPKEGPSILRIQQVVRGDSAAYFCASSPRQGAFSGANVLTFGAGSRLTVL.

V usage is TRBV5-1 and J usage is TRBJ2-6; TRBD1 matches at 11 bases. Germline CDR1 is SGHRS and CDR2 is YFSETQ. V lost 2 bases to trimming and J lost 3 bases; unmatched junction nucleotides: 4. The CDR3 is made up of 17 amino acids. The chain's CDR3 is CASSLRTGGNGANVLTF. The CDR3 nucleotides read TGCGCCAGCAGCTTAAGGACAGGGGGCAATGGGGCCAACGTCCTGACTTTC. The full variable domain, in which reference TRBV5-1 and TRBJ2-6 provide the parts outside the CDR3, is KAGVTQTPRYLIKTRGQQVTLSCSPISGHRSVSWYQQTPGQGLQFLFEYFSETQRNKGNFPGRFSGRQFSNSRSEMNVSTLELGDSALYLCASSLRTGGNGANVLTFGAGSRLTVL.

In its sample, this clone was seen a few times. The chain couples TRBV28 to TRBJ1-2; TRBD1 is a possible D gene (6 bases). V lost 1 base to trimming and J lost 2 bases, with 14 bases between them. Germline lookup yields CDR1 MDHEN and CDR2 SYDVKM. The CDR3 runs to 16 residues. CDR3 DNA sequence: TGTGCCAGCAGTTTATTTCGACCAAGGGGGAACTATGGCTACACCTTC. As protein: CASSLFRPRGNYGYTF.

This chain uses TRBV10-3 with TRBJ2-3, with a possible D match to TRBD1 (5 bases). The CDR3 extends over 14 amino acids. The germline V and J ends were trimmed by 8 bases and 0 bases, with 12 bases remaining between them. Germline values: CDR1 ENHRY, CDR2 SYGVKD. CDR3 nucleotide sequence: TGTGCCATCGGATGGGGCCATAGCACAGATACGCAGTATTTT. It encodes CAIGWGHSTDTQYF.

This clone appeared a single time. The chain is built from TRBV5-4 and TRBJ2-2; D remains ambiguous. CDR3 size: 14 residues. V lost 0 bases and J lost 5, with 8 bases in between. Germline V CDR1 and CDR2: SGHNT, YYREEE (reference sequence). The CDR3 sequence is CASSLAAVTGELFF. The DNA of the CDR3 is TGTGCCAGCAGCTTGGCCGCGGTAACCGGGGAGCTGTTTTTT.

This clone occurred a few times. J is TRBJ2-1 and V is TRBV7-9, with 9 bases that match TRBD2. From germline, CDR1 is SEHNR and CDR2 FQNEAQ (reference sequence). The CDR3 contains 14 residues. J lost 9 bases, V lost 3 bases, and 6 bases had no gene match. The CDR3 sequence is CASSLSGRRGEQFF. As DNA, the CDR3 is TGTGCCAGCAGCTTGAGCGGGAGGCGGGGTGAGCAGTTCTTC.

The chain has TRBV5-1 and TRBJ2-7; unclear D gene. The germline gives CDR1 SGHRS, CDR2 YFSETQ. CDR3 length equals 14 residues. Trimming took 0 bases from V and 0 from J, leaving 7 bases between them. The CDR3 loop reads CASSLDTNSYEQYF. As DNA, the CDR3 is TGCGCCAGCAGCTTGGACACCAACTCCTACGAGCAGTACTTC.

The chain uses TRBV7-2 and TRBJ2-7, with 9 bases fitting TRBD1. CDR1 is SGHTA and CDR2 is FQGNSA in the germline V gene. Germline trimming cut 1 base from V and 2 bases from J; bases unmatched to any gene: 3. The CDR3 consists of 15 residues. The chain's CDR3 is CASSLVGTGTYEQYF. The CDR3 DNA reads as TGTGCCAGCAGCTTAGTGGGGACAGGGACCTACGAGCAGTACTTC.

This clone was seen a handful of times. The V call is TRBV2, the J call TRBJ1-1; D possibly corresponds to TRBD1 (5 bases). There are 15 residues in the CDR3. The germline gives CDR1 SNHLY, CDR2 FYNNEI. V lost 6 bases and J lost 1, with 15 bases in between. The CDR3 loop is CASSVLGGGNTEAFF. The CDR3 DNA is TGTGCCAGCAGCGTCCTGGGCGGGGGGAACACTGAAGCTTTCTTT.

The chain joins TRBV5-1 to TRBJ1-4; D call uncertain. V lost 0 bases and J lost 6, with 15 bases in between. This CDR3 is 16 amino acids long. Germline loops: CDR1 SGHRS, CDR2 YFSETQ. CDR3 coding DNA: TGCGCCAGCAGCTTGGAGGCCGCAGGTAGAGATGAAAAACTGTTTTTT. Translated, it gives CASSLEAAGRDEKLFF. Variable domain in full (rest from reference TRBV5-1 and TRBJ1-4): KAGVTQTPRYLIKTRGQQVTLSCSPISGHRSVSWYQQTPGQGLQFLFEYFSETQRNKGNFPGRFSGRQFSNSRSEMNVSTLELGDSALYLCASSLEAAGRDEKLFFGSGTQLSVL.

J is TRBJ2-3 and V is TRBV18; the match to TRBD2 covers 13 bases. The germline V gene encodes CDR1 KGHSH and CDR2 LQKENI. V was pared by 1 base and J by 3 bases, with 7 bases of the junction left unmatched. The length of the CDR3 is 18 residues. CDR3 in amino acids: CASSPLGLAGVGTDTQYF. The CDR3 DNA reads TGTGCCAGCTCACCACTTGGACTAGCGGGAGTTGGTACAGATACGCAGTATTTT.

The chain uses TRBV9 and TRBJ1-1, with unresolved D. V dropped 0 bases and J dropped 1 base, with 7 bases sitting between them. This CDR3 region has 14 residues. Germline V gives CDR1 SGDLS, CDR2 YYNGEE. As DNA, the CDR3 is TGTGCCAGCAGCGTAGCGGGTAAGAACACTGAAGCTTTCTTT. This codes for CASSVAGKNTEAFF.

This clone was detected only a few times. The chain recombines TRBV28 with TRBJ2-7; D is possibly TRBD2 (5 bases). CDR3 length equals 14 residues. The germline V gene encodes CDR1 MDHEN and CDR2 SYDVKM. Trimming cost V 2 bases and J 0 bases, with 8 bases left between them. The CDR3 loop is CASSLEGRSYEQYF. CDR3 nucleotides: TGTGCCAGCAGTTTAGAGGGCCGCTCCTACGAGCAGTACTTC.

The chain has TRBV25-1 and TRBJ2-5, with D maybe TRBD1 (6 bases). The CDR3 sequence is 14 residues long. Trimming cost V 2 bases and J 5 bases, with 12 bases left between them. Germline CDR1 MGHDK, CDR2 SYGVNS. CDR3 sequence reads: CASSEQGRGETQYF. In nucleotides, the CDR3 is TGTGCCAGCAGTGAACAGGGGCGCGGGGAGACCCAGTACTTC.

V usage is TRBV12-2 and J usage is TRBJ2-7; the table's D gene call, TRBD2, was not cross checked with the DNA. TRBV12-2 is an annotated pseudogene. The CDR3 extends over 17 amino acids. CDR3 protein: CASRLALLTSETYEQYF. The CDR3 DNA reads TGTGCAAGTCGCTTAGCGCTGTTGACTAGCGAAACCTACGAGCAGTACTTC.

V usage is TRBV7-9 and J usage is TRBJ2-4, with TRBD2 matching 7 bases. There are 14 residues in the CDR3. CDR1 SEHNR and CDR2 FQNEAQ come from the germline V gene (reference sequence). The trim removed 5 bases at V and 15 bases at J, leaving 16 bases unmatched. CDR3 region: CASSTDGGSGKAYF. The DNA of the CDR3 is TGTGCCAGCAGCACCGACGGCGGGAGCGGGAAGGCGTACTTC.

The table lists this clone with many counts. The rearrangement joins TRBV29-1 to TRBJ1-2, with D possibly TRBD1 on 5 matching bases. Per germline, CDR1 SQVTM and CDR2 ANQGSEA. Trimming left V 8 bases short and J 6 bases short, with 13 bases between. The CDR3 totals 11 residues. The CDR3 is CSLTGVDGYTF. The DNA of the CDR3 is TGCAGCCTTACGGGGGTTGATGGCTACACCTTC.

The V call is TRBV18, the J call TRBJ2-5; 8 positions match TRBD2. Germline V gene sequence: CDR1 KGHSH, CDR2 LQKENI. The CDR3 extends over 14 amino acids. V shed 6 bases, J shed 3 bases, and the junction held 6 bases outside the gene matches. The CDR3 DNA is TGTGCCAGCTCTCTAGCGGGTCAGAAAGAGACCCAGTACTTC. Its translation: CASSLAGQKETQYF.

This clone was observed at least ten times. The chain links TRBV19 to TRBJ2-7, with D unresolved. This CDR3 region has 15 residues. The V gene's germline CDR1 is LNHDA and CDR2 SQIVND (reference sequence). The germline V and J ends were trimmed by 3 bases and 3 bases, with 15 bases remaining between them. The CDR3 DNA follows: TGTGCCAGTAGTATGTCCCTGGCCAGAAACTACGAGCAGTACTTC. Its protein is CASSMSLARNYEQYF.